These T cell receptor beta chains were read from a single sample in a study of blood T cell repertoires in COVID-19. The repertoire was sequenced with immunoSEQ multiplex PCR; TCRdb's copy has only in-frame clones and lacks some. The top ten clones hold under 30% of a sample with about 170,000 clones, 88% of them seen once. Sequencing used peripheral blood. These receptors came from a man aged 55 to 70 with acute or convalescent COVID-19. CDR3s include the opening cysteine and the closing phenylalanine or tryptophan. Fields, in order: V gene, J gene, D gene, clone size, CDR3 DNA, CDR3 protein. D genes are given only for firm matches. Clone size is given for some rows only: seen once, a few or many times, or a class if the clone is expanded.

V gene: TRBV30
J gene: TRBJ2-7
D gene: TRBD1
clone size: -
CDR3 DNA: TGTGCCTGGAGGCTCCGGGACAGGGAGTCCGGCGAGCAGTACTTC
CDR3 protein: CAWRLRDRESGEQYF

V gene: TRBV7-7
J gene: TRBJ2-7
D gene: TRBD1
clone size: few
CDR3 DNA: TGTGCCAGCAGCTTAGGAGGGACAGGGGCCTACGAGCAGTACTTC
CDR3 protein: CASSLGGTGAYEQYF

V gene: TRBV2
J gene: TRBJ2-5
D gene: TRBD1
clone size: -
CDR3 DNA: TGTGCCAGCAGCGCCGGGGACAGCCAAGAGACCCAGTACTTC
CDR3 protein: CASSAGDSQETQYF

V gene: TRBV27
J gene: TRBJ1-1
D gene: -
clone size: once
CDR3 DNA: TGTGCCAGCAGTTCGCCCGGGAACACTGAAGCTTTCTTT
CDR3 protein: CASSSPGNTEAFF

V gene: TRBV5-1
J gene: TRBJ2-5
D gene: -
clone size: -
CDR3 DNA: TGCGCCAGCAGCTTGTCAGGGTTGCGAGAGACCCAGTACTTC
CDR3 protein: CASSLSGLRETQYF

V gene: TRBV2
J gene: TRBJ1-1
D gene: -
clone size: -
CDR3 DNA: TGTGCCAGCCTTAAAAGAACACAGAAACAGGCACACACTGAAGCTTTCTTT
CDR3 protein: CASLKRTQKQAHTEAFF

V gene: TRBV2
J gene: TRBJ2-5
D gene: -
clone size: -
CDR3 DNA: TGTGCCGGAAGCAGTAGCAGGGTTGAGACCCAGTACTTC
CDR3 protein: CAGSSSRVETQYF

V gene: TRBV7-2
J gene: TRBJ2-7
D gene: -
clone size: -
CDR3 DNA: TGTGCCAGCAGCTTAGCACGTGGTAGCTCCTACGAGCAGTACTTC
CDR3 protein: CASSLARGSSYEQYF

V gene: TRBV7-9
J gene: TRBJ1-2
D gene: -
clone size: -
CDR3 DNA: TGTGCCAGCAGAGAGGAGGGGCGGGGGTATGGCTACACCTTC
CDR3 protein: CASREEGRGYGYTF

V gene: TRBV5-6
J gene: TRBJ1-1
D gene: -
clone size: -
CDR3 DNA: TGTGCCAGCAGCTCCACTACTGAAGCTTTCTTT
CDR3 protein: CASSSTTEAFF

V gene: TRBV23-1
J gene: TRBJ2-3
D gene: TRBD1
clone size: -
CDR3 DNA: TGCGCCAGCACCCCGGGGACAGACACAGATACGCAGTATTTT
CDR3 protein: CASTPGTDTDTQYF

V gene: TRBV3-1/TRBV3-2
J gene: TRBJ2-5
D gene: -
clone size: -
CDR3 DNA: TGTGCCAGCAGCCAAGTTTCGCGGGGGCTCCAAGAGACCCAGTACTTC
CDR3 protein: CASSQVSRGLQETQYF

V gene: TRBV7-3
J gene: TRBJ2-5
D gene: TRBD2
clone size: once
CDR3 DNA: TGTGCCAGCAGCTCCGGGACTAGCCAGCAAGAGACCCAGTACTTC
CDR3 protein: CASSSGTSQQETQYF

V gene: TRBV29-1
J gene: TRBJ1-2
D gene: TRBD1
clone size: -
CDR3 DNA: TGCAGCGTTGGACAGGGAGAGGCAAGTGGCTACACCTTC
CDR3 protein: CSVGQGEASGYTF

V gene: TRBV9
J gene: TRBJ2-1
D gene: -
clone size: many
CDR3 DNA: TGTGCCAGCAGCGTAGGGGGTAGCGACTATGAGCAGTTCTTC
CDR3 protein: CASSVGGSDYEQFF

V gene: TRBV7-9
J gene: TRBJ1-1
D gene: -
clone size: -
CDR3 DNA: TGTGCCAGCAGCTTAGAAGGACAGATAAACACTGAAGCTTTCTTT
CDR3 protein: CASSLEGQINTEAFF

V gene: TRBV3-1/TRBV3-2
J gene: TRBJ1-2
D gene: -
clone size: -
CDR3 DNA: TGTGCCAGCAATAACAGGGAGATCGATGGCTACACCTTC
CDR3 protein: CASNNREIDGYTF

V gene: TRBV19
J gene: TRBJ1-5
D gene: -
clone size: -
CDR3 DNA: TGTGCCAGTAGTCCGGGGATGCCGAGCAATCAGCCCCAGCATTTT
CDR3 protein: CASSPGMPSNQPQHF

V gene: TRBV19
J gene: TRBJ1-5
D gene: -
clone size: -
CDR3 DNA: TGTGCCAGTAGTATAACCCCCTTCCGGGGGGGAAATCAGCCCCAGCATTTT
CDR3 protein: CASSITPFRGGNQPQHF

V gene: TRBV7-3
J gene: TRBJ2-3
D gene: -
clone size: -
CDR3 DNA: TGTGCCAGCAGCCTCTTAGGCAGGGGGACTGCCACAGATACGCAGTATTTT
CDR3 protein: CASSLLGRGTATDTQYF